The 6 T cell receptor beta chains below come from one sample, sequenced in a study of control samples from healthy donors and cancer patients (dated by TCRdb to 2019 to 2021). The protocol used for the library was the immunoSEQ multiplex PCR assay. Sourced from immuneACCESS, this table was stored by TCRdb with only in-frame sequences that have V and J called. A share of the clones is absent; for the studies checked, an unresolved V gene accounts for under half, and the remainder has no known explanation. The sample yields about 170,000 clones; roughly 91% were counted once. The top ten clonotypes cover around 1.5% of the sample. The sample taken for sequencing was blood. The receptor set was obtained from a woman aged 25-40 years in good health.

The J gene is TRBJ2-7, the V gene TRBV6-5; 7 nucleotides match TRBD1. J lost 4 bases, V lost 0 bases, and 6 bases had no gene match. This CDR3 is built from 15 residues. The V gene's germline CDR1 is MNHEY and CDR2 SVGAGI. The CDR3 sequence: CASSYSEGGLYEQYF. The CDR3 nucleotides are TGTGCCAGCAGTTACTCGGAAGGGGGCCTATACGAGCAGTACTTC.

The rearrangement joins TRBV30 to TRBJ1-5; weak D call: TRBD1 (5 bases). CDR3 length equals 13 residues. Germline V CDR1 and CDR2: GTSNPN, SVGIG (reference sequence). V was cut by 4 bases and J by 3 bases, with 10 bases left in between. The DNA of the CDR3 is TGTGCCTGGAACCGGGGGGACAATCAGCCCCAGCATTTT. The encoded protein is CAWNRGDNQPQHF.

The V call is TRBV18, the J call TRBJ2-7; D not resolved. The germline gives CDR1 KGHSH, CDR2 LQKENI. CDR3 size: 13 residues. V dropped 6 bases and J dropped 0 bases, with 9 bases sitting between them. The CDR3 reads CASSPENSYEQYF. As DNA, the CDR3 is TGTGCCAGCTCCCCGGAGAACTCCTACGAGCAGTACTTC.

The chain combines TRBV18 with TRBJ1-1, with 8 positions matching TRBD1. The ends lost 5 bases at V and 4 bases at J; junction bases unmatched: 6. This CDR3 has 14 amino acids. CDR1 KGHSH and CDR2 LQKENI come from the germline V gene. CDR3 protein: CASSSNDRGTEAFF. DNA for the CDR3: TGTGCCAGCTCATCAAACGACAGGGGCACTGAAGCTTTCTTT.

The sample holds one count of this clone. The chain uses TRBV4-1 and TRBJ1-3; 10 bases are a match to TRBD1. The germline V gene encodes CDR1 MGHRA and CDR2 YSYEKL. V lost 3 bases and J lost 2; bases outside the gene matches: 1. This CDR3 comprises 15 residues. CDR3 amino acids: CASSQGTGAGNTIYF. Written as DNA, the CDR3 is TGCGCCAGCAGCCAGGGGACAGGGGCTGGAAACACCATATATTTT.

CDR3 nucleotides: TGTGCCAGCAGCCAACTCGGACAGGCGAACTATGGCTACACCTTC. It codes for CASSQLGQANYGYTF. The V gene is TRBV4-2, the J gene TRBJ1-2, with 7 bases lining up with TRBD1. After removal of 2 bases from V and 2 bases from J, the junction contained 5 bases not matched to a gene. Germline values: CDR1 LGHNA, CDR2 YNFKEQ. The CDR3 is made up of 15 amino acids.